This T cell receptor beta chain was found in a study of blood T cell repertoires in COVID-19. Turning to the study itself: Nucleic acid was either cDNA or gDNA, and it came from T cells, B-cell-depleted T cells, or PBMCs.

In the authors' workflow: Amplified reference gene primers provided the basis for estimating nucleated cell counts. This table comes from immunoSEQ multiplex PCR, and its TCRdb copy is limited to in-frame clones, with some not included. The DNA gave D and trimming, while V, J and clone size come from that table. The repertoire holds some 68,000 clones, with roughly 88% as singletons. Patients of the Seattle cohort, enrolled during active infection, were followed longitudinally. The V and J ends lost 2 bases and 0 bases respectively, with 11 bases between them. The CDR3 is made up of 15 amino acids. In germline, CDR1 is GTSNPN, CDR2 SVGIG (reference sequence).

The sequence was collected from a man aged 50-59 years with COVID-19, enrolled during active disease. V usage is TRBV30 and J usage is TRBJ1-3; D gene ambiguous. The sample was peripheral blood. The CDR3 coding sequence is TGTGCCTGGAGTCCGGTACTGAGCTCTGGAAACACCATATATTTT. The encoded protein is CAWSPVLSSGNTIYF.